The 15 T cell receptor beta chains presented below share a single source sample, sequenced in a study of PD-1 blockade in mismatch repair-deficient tumors. Libraries were prepared by immunoSEQ multiplex PCR; TCRdb keeps only in-frame clonotypes and omits some of them. Among under 95,000 clones listed, roughly 80% were seen once. Material: peripheral blood, obtained 44 weeks after starting pembrolizumab. Receptors were obtained from an adult with mismatch repair-deficient cancer.

This clone was counted a single time. A far larger clone is one nucleotide away, so this likely arose from a read error. This chain uses TRBV11-3 with TRBJ2-7; TRBD1 matches at 7 bases. CDR1 and CDR2 (germline): SGHNT, YENEEA. CDR3 length equals 12 residues. The DNA for the CDR3 is TGTGCCGGCAGCCGGACAGGTTTCAAGCAGTACTTC. Its translation is CAGSRTGFKQYF.

V gene TRBV14 combines with J gene TRBJ2-7; no clear D. CDR1 is SGHDN and CDR2 is FVKESK in the germline V gene. The CDR3 consists of 13 residues. Trimming pared 0 bases from V and 4 bases from J, leaving 7 bases between. The CDR3 loop reads CASSQDDGYEQYF. In DNA, the CDR3 is TGTGCCAGCAGCCAAGATGATGGGTACGAGCAGTACTTC.

The V gene is TRBV29-1, the J gene TRBJ2-2; a possible D gene is TRBD1 (6 bases). V lost 7 bases, J lost 6 bases, and 18 bases lay in between. Germline CDR1 reads SQVTM; CDR2 reads ANQGSEA. The CDR3 totals 14 residues. The CDR3 bases are TGCAGCGCCAATAACAGGGAAAGGTCCGGGGAGCTGTTTTTT. Protein: CSANNRERSGELFF.

Points on this clone: One junction end does not reproduce the germline sequence, and a read error may be involved. V is TRBV19 and J is TRBJ1-1; possibly TRBD1 for D (5 bases). CDR1 and CDR2 (germline): LNHDA, SQIVND (reference sequence). The CDR3 consists of 15 residues. CDR3 sequence reads: CDPSPRGLMGTEAFF. The CDR3 DNA reads as TGCGACCCGTCCCCCCGGGGCCTAATGGGGACTGAAGCTTTCTTT.

V gene TRBV6-5 combines with J gene TRBJ1-3; a possible D gene is TRBD1 (6 bases). Germline assignment: CDR1 MNHEY and CDR2 SVGAGI. Trimming pared 7 bases from V and 3 bases from J, leaving 16 bases between. This CDR3 spans 15 amino acids. DNA of the CDR3: TGTGCCAGCACCCAGCCGGGGGCCGGTGGAAACACCATATATTTT. Its protein is CASTQPGAGGNTIYF.

The CDR3 DNA follows: TGTGCCAGCAGCGGAGGGGGGGATCTGACAAAGACCCAGTACTTC. As protein: CASSGGGDLTKTQYF. The chain combines TRBV9 with TRBJ2-5, with a tentative D call TRBD2 (7 bases). Germline CDR1 and CDR2: SGDLS and YYNGEE. Deletions cut 3 bases from V and 6 bases from J, with 18 bases between. This CDR3 comprises 15 residues.

This chain links TRBV9 with TRBJ2-3, with D uncertain. This CDR3 has 15 residues. Deletions cut 6 bases from V and 2 bases from J, with 16 bases between. CDR1 SGDLS and CDR2 YYNGEE come from the germline V gene. In nucleotides, the CDR3 is TGTGCCAGCAACCCCCGGTGGCTCTTCACAGATACGCAGTATTTT. It specifies CASNPRWLFTDTQYF.

This clone appeared a few times. This chain joins TRBV4-3 and TRBJ2-1, with D uncertain. The germline V gene encodes CDR1 LGHNA and CDR2 YSLEER. This CDR3 spans 13 amino acids. The V end lost 4 bases, the J end lost 2 bases, and 6 bases lay between the germline ends. The CDR3 protein is CASSRLAYNEQFF. Written as DNA, the CDR3 is TGCGCCAGCAGCCGGCTTGCCTACAATGAGCAGTTCTTC.

This clone has a single count. The chain employs TRBV6-5 and TRBJ2-5, with 10 bases matching TRBD1. After removal of 7 bases from V and 6 bases from J, the junction contained 11 bases not matched to a gene. The V gene's germline CDR1 is MNHEY and CDR2 SVGAGI. CDR3 length equals 15 residues. The DNA of the CDR3 is TGTGCCAGCATATCGACGGGACAGGGGTTTCAGACCCAGTACTTC. This sequence encodes CASISTGQGFQTQYF.

This chain links TRBV9 with TRBJ1-4, with D unresolved. The CDR3 extends over 17 amino acids. V was pared by 0 bases and J by 0 bases, with 12 bases between. Germline V gene data show CDR1 as SGDLS and CDR2 as YYNGEE. DNA for the CDR3: TGTGCCAGCAGCGTAGGGGAGGGAGGACCAACTAATGAAAAACTGTTTTTT. This gives the protein CASSVGEGGPTNEKLFF.

The V gene is TRBV6-5, the J gene TRBJ1-2; D is unresolved. V lost 4 bases to trimming and J lost 4 bases, with 10 bases between them. Germline V gene lookup returns CDR1 MNHEY and CDR2 SVGAGI. CDR3 length equals 13 residues. The CDR3 reads CASSSAARYGYTF. CDR3 nucleotide sequence: TGTGCCAGCAGTTCTGCGGCCCGCTATGGCTACACCTTC.

The rearrangement uses TRBV4-1 and TRBJ2-5, with a weak D call TRBD1 (5 bases). The CDR3 totals 14 residues. The V gene lost 4 bases and the J gene lost 2 bases, with 11 bases spanning the gap. The germline CDR1 and CDR2 sequences are MGHRA and YSYEKL. The CDR3 bases are TGCGCCAGCAGCCTTCTGGCAGGGCAAGAGACCCAGTACTTC. Translating gives CASSLLAGQETQYF.

This clone came up once. The V and J genes are TRBV5-1 and TRBJ2-5; 9 bases are shared with TRBD2. Gene TRBJ2-7 matches the end of the DNA better, so the J call may be wrong. There are 17 residues in the CDR3. Germline CDR1 is SGHRS and CDR2 is YFSETQ. DNA for the CDR3: TGCGCCAGCAGCTTGGTCGGTAGCGGGAGAAAGCTCTACGAGCAGTACTTC. Translation gives CASSLVGSGRKLYEQYF.

This clone was seen a handful of times. The rearrangement joins TRBV10-3 to TRBJ2-7; a possible D gene is TRBD2 (6 bases). From germline, CDR1 is ENHRY and CDR2 SYGVKD. Trimming pared 8 bases from V and 2 bases from J, leaving 28 bases between. The CDR3 sequence is 18 residues long. The CDR3 DNA reads as TGTGCCATCTTAGGTCCCTGGCGGGACTTCTTCGTTCCCTACGAGCAGTACTTC. Encoded protein: CAILGPWRDFFVPYEQYF.

In its sample, this clone was seen a few times. V is TRBV19 and J is TRBJ2-1; D might be TRBD2 (5 bases). Trimming cost V 3 bases and J 2 bases, with 14 bases left between them. The germline V gene encodes CDR1 LNHDA and CDR2 SQIVND (reference sequence). CDR3 size: 16 residues. The CDR3 loop is CASSILPEVAYNEQFF. The CDR3 region has the DNA TGTGCCAGTAGTATTTTACCGGAGGTGGCCTACAATGAGCAGTTCTTC. The whole variable domain, filled in from reference TRBV19 and TRBJ2-1, reads DGGITQSPKYLFRKEGQNVTLSCEQNLNHDAMYWYRQDPGQGLRLIYYSQIVNDFQKGDIAEGYSVSREKKESFPLTVTSAQKNPTAFYLCASSILPEVAYNEQFFGPGTRLTVL.